What follows describes a single T cell receptor (beta chain). This specimen belongs to a study of Ad26.COV2.S vaccination and SARS-CoV-2 variants. Noted treatment: roughly 18 received Ad26.COV2.S at low or high dose, single or two shots; about 5 received placebo; per-sample allocation not given. The samples date from day 63 after the first vaccine or placebo injection. Germline V CDR1 and CDR2: SGHRS, YFSETQ. The CDR3 is made up of 15 amino acids. V lost 4 bases to trimming and J lost 4 bases, with 14 bases between them. Repertoires were generated with immunoSEQ multiplex PCR, while TCRdb's copy carries only in-frame clones and drops some. The sample shows roughly 400,000 clones, approximately 90% of them seen only once.

This clonotype originated in a person aged 18 to 65 who received the Ad26.COV2.S COVID-19 vaccine or a placebo. The V call is TRBV5-1, the J call TRBJ1-4, with D unresolved. The sample in question was peripheral blood, obtained in a trial of Ad26.COV2.S vaccine versus placebo. In DNA, the CDR3 is TGCGCCAGCAGCGAGCGTGGAGTTAGTAATGAAAAACTGTTTTTT. It codes for CASSERGVSNEKLFF.